The 22 T cell receptor beta chains given below trace back to one sample, sequenced in a study of blood T cell repertoires in COVID-19. Using immunoSEQ multiplex PCR, the repertoire was profiled, and TCRdb retains in-frame clones only, with some absent. The sample lists about 120,000 clones; 88% were seen once. Source material: peripheral blood. The receptors derive from a man aged 50 to 59 with acute or convalescent COVID-19.

V is TRBV11-2 and J is TRBJ1-1; D is perhaps TRBD1 (6 bases). The CDR3 runs to 15 residues. In germline, CDR1 is SGHAT, CDR2 FQNNGV. The germline V and J ends were trimmed by 1 base and 1 base, with 10 bases remaining between them. CDR3 sequence (DNA): TGTGCCAGCAGCTTAGCTTACAGGGCGAACACTGAAGCTTTCTTT. Translated, it gives CASSLAYRANTEAFF. The full variable domain, its missing parts supplied by reference TRBV11-2 and TRBJ1-1, is EAGVAQSPRYKIIEKRQSVAFWCNPISGHATLYWYQQILGQGPKLLIQFQNNGVVDDSQLPKDRFSAERLKGVDSTLKIQPAKLEDSAVYLCASSLAYRANTEAFFGQGTRLTVV.

This chain links TRBV5-6 with TRBJ1-1; D possibly corresponds to TRBD1 (6 bases). V was clipped by 0 bases and J by 2 bases, with 11 bases between them. The germline CDR1 and CDR2 sequences are SGHDT and YYEEEE. The CDR3 length is 15 residues. The CDR3, as DNA: TGTGCCAGCAGCTTGGTAGGGACACCAAACACTGAAGCTTTCTTT. Translating gives CASSLVGTPNTEAFF.

The chain is built from TRBV28 and TRBJ1-5, with D unresolved. Per the germline V gene, CDR1 is MDHEN and CDR2 is SYDVKM. The CDR3 totals 15 residues. With 4 bases removed from V and 1 base from J, the gap between germline ends came to 11 bases. The CDR3 region has the DNA TGTGCCAGCAGTTCGATAGGAGACAGCAATCAGCCCCAGCATTTT. Translating gives CASSSIGDSNQPQHF.

J is TRBJ2-2 and V is TRBV6-2 or TRBV6-3; maybe TRBD1 (5 bases). Germline loops: CDR1 MNHEY, CDR2 SVGEGT. Trimming stripped 4 bases from V and 6 bases from J, with 9 bases between. The CDR3 contains 13 residues. In nucleotides, the CDR3 is TGTGCCAGCAGTTTCGTGGGGCCCGGGGAGCTGTTTTTT. Protein: CASSFVGPGELFF.

The chain links TRBV18 to TRBJ2-7; TRBD1 is a possible D gene (6 bases). V lost 3 bases to trimming and J lost 0 bases, with 9 bases between them. Germline-derived CDR1 and CDR2 are KGHSH and LQKENI. The CDR3 loop spans 14 amino acids. The CDR3 nucleotides read TGTGCCAGCTCACCCGACAGGAACTCCTACGAGCAGTACTTC. Amino acid sequence: CASSPDRNSYEQYF.

CDR3 loop: CASSEQAVGEAFF. The CDR3 nucleotides are TGTGCCAGCAGTGAGCAGGCAGTCGGTGAAGCTTTCTTT. The chain links TRBV2 to TRBJ1-1; D not resolved. The V and J ends lost 3 bases and 7 bases respectively, with 12 bases between them. The germline CDR1 and CDR2 sequences are SNHLY and FYNNEI. This CDR3 region has 13 residues. The full variable domain, completed using reference TRBV2 and TRBJ1-1, is EPEVTQTPSHQVTQMGQEVILRCVPISNHLYFYWYRQILGQKVEFLVSFYNNEISEKSEIFDDQFSVERPDGSNFTLKIRSTKLEDSAMYFCASSEQAVGEAFFGQGTRLTVV.

Written as DNA, the CDR3 is TGTGCCATCAGTGAGTCGGTTAGCGGGAGGGGGACAGATACGCAGTATTTT. The encoded protein is CAISESVSGRGTDTQYF. The gene calls are TRBV10-3 and TRBJ2-3; 11 nucleotides line up with TRBD2. The ends lost 0 bases at V and 3 bases at J; junction bases unmatched: 5. This CDR3 is 17 amino acids long. Germline V CDR1 and CDR2: ENHRY, SYGVKD.

The chain carries TRBV5-1 and TRBJ1-3, with 12 positions matching TRBD1. This CDR3 spans 15 amino acids. V dropped 3 bases and J dropped 4; count of bases not matched to a gene: 2. CDR1 SGHRS and CDR2 YFSETQ come from the germline V gene. CDR3 nucleotides: TGCGCCAGCAGCTGGGGGACAGGGGGCGGAAACACCATATATTTT. Translating it yields CASSWGTGGGNTIYF.

The chain recombines TRBV28 with TRBJ1-4; 9 bases map to TRBD1. Trimming took 4 bases from V and 8 from J; bases not matched to a gene: 8. The germline gives CDR1 MDHEN, CDR2 SYDVKM. This CDR3 has 15 amino acids. CDR3 nucleotide sequence: TGTGCCAGCAGTTCCTCCGGGACAGGGAACGAAAAACTGTTTTTT. It specifies CASSSSGTGNEKLFF.

The J gene is TRBJ1-6, the V gene TRBV28; unclear D gene. V lost 6 bases, J lost 4 bases, and 16 bases lay in between. The CDR3 consists of 16 residues. CDR1 is MDHEN, CDR2 SYDVKM, per germline. In nucleotides, the CDR3 is TGTGCCAGCAGCCCCGGCGGGCGGGGATATAATTCACCCCTCCACTTT. Amino acids: CASSPGGRGYNSPLHF. Variable domain in full (rest from reference TRBV28 and TRBJ1-6): DVKVTQSSRYLVKRTGEKVFLECVQDMDHENMFWYRQDPGLGLRLIYFSYDVKMKEKGDIPEGYSVSREKKERFSLILESASTNQTSMYLCASSPGGRGYNSPLHFGNGTRLTVT.

This chain links TRBV7-3 with TRBJ1-1; D is undetermined. The V gene lost 5 bases and the J gene lost 7 bases, with 14 bases spanning the gap. In germline, CDR1 is SGHTA, CDR2 FQGTGA. The CDR3 covers 13 residues. The CDR3 DNA follows: TGTGCCAGCAGCCCGGGCGGCCGGGGTGAAGCTTTCTTT. Its translation: CASSPGGRGEAFF. Drawing the rest from reference TRBV7-3 and TRBJ1-1, the complete variable domain is GAGVSQTPSNKVTEKGKYVELRCDPISGHTALYWYRQSLGQGPEFLIYFQGTGAADDSGLPNDRFFAVRPEGSVSTLKIQRTERGDSAVYLCASSPGGRGEAFFGQGTRLTVV.

The chain couples TRBV5-6 to TRBJ1-1; 10 bases align to TRBD1. Germline lookup yields CDR1 SGHDT and CDR2 YYEEEE. Germline trimming cut 4 bases from V and 5 bases from J; bases unmatched to any gene: 14. The CDR3 is made up of 17 amino acids. CDR3 amino acids: CASSRRVRQGALTEAFF. Here the CDR3 DNA reads TGTGCCAGCAGCCGTCGGGTAAGACAGGGGGCCCTGACTGAAGCTTTCTTT.

This chain connects TRBV28 to TRBJ2-1; possibly TRBD1 for D (5 bases). Germline V gene sequence: CDR1 MDHEN, CDR2 SYDVKM. The germline V and J ends were trimmed by 7 bases and 6 bases, with 19 bases remaining between them. The CDR3 is 15 residues long. In nucleotides, the CDR3 is TGTGCCAGCACCCTGACAGCCCAAATGACCAATGAGCAGTTCTTC. It encodes CASTLTAQMTNEQFF.

The genes are TRBV29-1 and TRBJ2-2, with 15 bases fitting TRBD2. CDR1 and CDR2 from the germline V gene are SQVTM and ANQGSEA. V was clipped by 6 bases and J by 3 bases; unmatched bases: 5. This CDR3 contains 16 residues. CDR3 DNA sequence: TGCAGCGTATGGACTAGCGGGAGGGCCGACACCGGGGAGCTGTTTTTT. This translates into CSVWTSGRADTGELFF.

The rearrangement joins TRBV11-3 to TRBJ2-7; D is unclear. The CDR3 totals 12 residues. Trimming took off 5 bases at V and 2 bases at J, with 7 bases between the two ends. Germline V gives CDR1 SGHNT, CDR2 YENEEA. In DNA, the CDR3 is TGTGCCAGCAGCCTGACACCCTACGAGCAGTACTTC. It yields the protein CASSLTPYEQYF.

This rearrangement joins TRBV5-6 to TRBJ2-7, with a weak D call TRBD1 (5 bases). Trimming pared 4 bases from V and 1 base from J, leaving 12 bases between. CDR1 and CDR2 (germline): SGHDT, YYEEEE. The CDR3 runs to 14 residues. The CDR3 protein is CASSRGDRSYEQYF. The DNA for the CDR3 is TGTGCCAGCAGCAGAGGAGACAGATCCTACGAGCAGTACTTC.

The V and J genes are TRBV19 and TRBJ2-2; 7 bases are a match to TRBD2. The CDR3 has 12 amino acids. V shed 6 bases, J shed 5 bases, and the junction held 0 bases outside the gene matches. Germline V CDR1 and CDR2: LNHDA, SQIVND (reference sequence). Written as DNA, the CDR3 is TGTGCCAGTAGCGGGAGGACCGGGGAGCTGTTTTTT. Its translation: CASSGRTGELFF.

The V and J genes are TRBV7-9 and TRBJ1-5; no definite D call. Trimming took 5 bases from V and 1 from J, leaving 9 bases between them. CDR3 length: 14 amino acids. Looked up from germline, CDR1 is SEHNR and CDR2 is FQNEAQ (reference sequence). The CDR3 here is CASSQAESNQPQHF. CDR3 coding DNA: TGTGCCAGCAGCCAGGCAGAGAGCAATCAGCCCCAGCATTTT.

The chain recombines TRBV9 with TRBJ1-1; 7 bases align to TRBD1. The CDR3 spans 14 residues. The germline CDR1 and CDR2 sequences are SGDLS and YYNGEE. With V trimmed by 4 bases and J by 3 bases, 6 bases remained unmatched. CDR3 sequence reads: CASSFSGQDTEAFF. The CDR3 DNA is TGTGCCAGCAGCTTTTCTGGACAGGACACTGAAGCTTTCTTT.

The CDR3 sequence is CASSVDTRETQYF. DNA for the CDR3: TGCGCCAGCAGCGTTGACACGCGAGAGACCCAGTACTTC. The rearrangement joins TRBV5-1 to TRBJ2-5, with D unresolved. The CDR3 length is 13 residues. CDR1 is SGHRS, CDR2 YFSETQ, per germline. Between the trimmed V and J ends, which lost 4 bases and 4 bases, there was a span of 11 bases. Full variable domain (missing parts from reference TRBV5-1 and TRBJ2-5): KAGVTQTPRYLIKTRGQQVTLSCSPISGHRSVSWYQQTPGQGLQFLFEYFSETQRNKGNFPGRFSGRQFSNSRSEMNVSTLELGDSALYLCASSVDTRETQYFGPGTRLLVL.

This clone was recorded once. The chain recombines TRBV28 with TRBJ1-2, with no clear D. Trimming shortened V by 6 bases and J by 8 bases, and 13 bases separated the two germline ends. This CDR3 has 12 residues. Germline CDR1 and CDR2: MDHEN and SYDVKM. DNA for the CDR3: TGTGCCAGCAGCTCGGCGGCCAAAGGCTACACCTTC. Encoded protein: CASSSAAKGYTF.

The table lists this clone with a count of one. V and J are TRBV19 and TRBJ1-2; tentatively, D is TRBD1 (6 bases). The germline gives CDR1 LNHDA, CDR2 SQIVND (reference sequence). V was clipped by 1 base and J by 8 bases, with 14 bases between them. The CDR3 extends over 14 amino acids. This chain's CDR3 is CASSIVVRGTGYTF. CDR3 bases: TGTGCCAGTAGTATAGTAGTCAGGGGCACCGGCTACACCTTC.